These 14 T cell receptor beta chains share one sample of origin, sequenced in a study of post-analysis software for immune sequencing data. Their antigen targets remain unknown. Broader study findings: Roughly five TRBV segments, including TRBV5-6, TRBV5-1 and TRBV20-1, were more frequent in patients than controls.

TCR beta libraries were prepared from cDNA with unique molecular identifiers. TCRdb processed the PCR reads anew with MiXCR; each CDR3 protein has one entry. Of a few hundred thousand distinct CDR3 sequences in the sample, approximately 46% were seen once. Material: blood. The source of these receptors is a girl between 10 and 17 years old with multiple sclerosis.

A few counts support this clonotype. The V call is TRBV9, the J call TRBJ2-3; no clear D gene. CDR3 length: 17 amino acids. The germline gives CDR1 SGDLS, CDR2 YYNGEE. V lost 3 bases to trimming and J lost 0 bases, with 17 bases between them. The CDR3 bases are TGTGCCAGCAGCGCCGATATAGACGCATCTAGCACAGATACGCAGTATTTT. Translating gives CASSADIDASSTDTQYF.

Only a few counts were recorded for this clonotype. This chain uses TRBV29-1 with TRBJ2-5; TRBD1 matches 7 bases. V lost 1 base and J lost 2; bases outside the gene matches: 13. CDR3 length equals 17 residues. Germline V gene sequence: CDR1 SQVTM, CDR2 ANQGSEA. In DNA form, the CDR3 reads TGCAGCGTTGAAGGAAGGCAGGGGGAAGGGGGACAAGAGACCCAGTACTTC. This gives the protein CSVEGRQGEGGQETQYF. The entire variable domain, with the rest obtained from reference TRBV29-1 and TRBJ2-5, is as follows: SAVISQKPSRDICQRGTSLTIQCQVDSQVTMMFWYRQQPGQSLTLIATANQGSEATYESGFVIDKFPISRPNLTFSTLTVSNMSPEDSSIYLCSVEGRQGEGGQETQYFGPGTRLLVL.

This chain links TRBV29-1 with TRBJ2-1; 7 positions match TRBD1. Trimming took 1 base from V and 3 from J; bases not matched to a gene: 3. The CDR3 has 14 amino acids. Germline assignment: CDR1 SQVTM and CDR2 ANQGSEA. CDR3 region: CSVEVGQLYNEQFF. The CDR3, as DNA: TGCAGCGTTGAAGTGGGACAGCTCTACAATGAGCAGTTCTTC.

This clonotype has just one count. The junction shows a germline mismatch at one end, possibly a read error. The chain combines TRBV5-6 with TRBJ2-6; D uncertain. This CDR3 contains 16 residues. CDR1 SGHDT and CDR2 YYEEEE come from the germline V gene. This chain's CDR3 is CATSRKGVLGANVLTF. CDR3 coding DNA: TGTGCCACCAGCCGGAAGGGTGTGCTTGGGGCCAACGTCCTGACTTTC.

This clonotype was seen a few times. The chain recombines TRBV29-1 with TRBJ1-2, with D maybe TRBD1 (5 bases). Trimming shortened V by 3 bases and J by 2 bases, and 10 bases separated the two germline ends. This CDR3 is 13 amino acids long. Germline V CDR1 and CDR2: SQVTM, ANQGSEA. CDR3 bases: TGCAGCGTTGAGGTCTGGGGGAACTATGGCTACACCTTC. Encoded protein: CSVEVWGNYGYTF.

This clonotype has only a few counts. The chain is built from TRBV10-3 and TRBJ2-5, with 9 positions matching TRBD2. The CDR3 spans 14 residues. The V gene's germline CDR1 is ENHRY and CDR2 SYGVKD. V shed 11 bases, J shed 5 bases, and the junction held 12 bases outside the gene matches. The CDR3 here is CASSTGTSLETQYF. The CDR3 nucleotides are TGTGCCTCCTCGACAGGGACTAGCCTTGAGACCCAGTACTTC.

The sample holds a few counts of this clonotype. CDR3 nucleotide sequence: TGTGCCAGCAGCTTGGTCCCGCATGCCTTCGGGGGGCAGTTCTTC. Its translation is CASSLVPHAFGGQFF. The chain combines TRBV5-5 with TRBJ2-1, with D possibly matching TRBD2 (6 bases). Looked up from germline, CDR1 is SGHKS and CDR2 is YYEKEE (reference sequence). Trimming took off 0 bases at V and 12 bases at J, with 19 bases between the two ends. CDR3 length: 15 residues.

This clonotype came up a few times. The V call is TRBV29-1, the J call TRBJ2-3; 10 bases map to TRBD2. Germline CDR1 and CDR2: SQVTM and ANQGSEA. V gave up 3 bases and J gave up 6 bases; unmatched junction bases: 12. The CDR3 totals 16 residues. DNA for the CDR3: TGCAGCGTTGACGGGCTAGCGGGAGACAGGCTTGATACGCAGTATTTT. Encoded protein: CSVDGLAGDRLDTQYF.

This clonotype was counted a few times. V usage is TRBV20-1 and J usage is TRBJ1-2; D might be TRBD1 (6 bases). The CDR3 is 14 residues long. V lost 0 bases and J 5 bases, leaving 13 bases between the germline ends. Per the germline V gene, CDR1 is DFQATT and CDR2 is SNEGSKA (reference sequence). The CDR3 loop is CSAREFRGRYGYTF. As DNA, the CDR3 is TGCAGTGCTAGAGAGTTCAGGGGACGGTATGGCTACACCTTC.

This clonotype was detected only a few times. Here the CDR3 reads CASSFSGFGNSPLHF. CDR3 bases: TGTGCCAGCAGTTTTTCGGGGTTTGGTAATTCACCCCTCCACTTT. This chain links TRBV12-3 or TRBV12-4 with TRBJ1-6; D ambiguous. The CDR3 loop spans 15 amino acids. V gave up 3 bases and J gave up 6 bases, with 12 bases separating them.

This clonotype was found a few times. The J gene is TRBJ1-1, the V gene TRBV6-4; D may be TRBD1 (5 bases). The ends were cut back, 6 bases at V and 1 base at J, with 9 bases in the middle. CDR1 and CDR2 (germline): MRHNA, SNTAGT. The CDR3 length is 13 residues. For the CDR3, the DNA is TGTGCCAGCAGCCCGGACACGAACACTGAAGCTTTCTTT. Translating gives CASSPDTNTEAFF.

CDR3 sequence: CSAPPGDSNQPQHF. The DNA of the CDR3 is TGCAGTGCCCCCCCGGGGGATAGCAATCAGCCCCAGCATTTT. This chain joins TRBV20-1 and TRBJ1-5; maybe TRBD1 (5 bases). V dropped 6 bases and J dropped 0 bases, with 12 bases sitting between them. Looked up from germline, CDR1 is DFQATT and CDR2 is SNEGSKA (reference sequence). The CDR3 spans 14 residues.

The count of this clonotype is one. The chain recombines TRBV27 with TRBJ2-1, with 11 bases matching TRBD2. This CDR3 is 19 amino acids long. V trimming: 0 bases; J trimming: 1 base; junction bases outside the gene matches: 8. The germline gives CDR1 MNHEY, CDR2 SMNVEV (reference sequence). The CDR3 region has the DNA TGTGCCAGCAGTTTATCTGGTAGCGGGAGGGCCGAGTCCTACAATGAGCAGTTCTTC. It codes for CASSLSGSGRAESYNEQFF.

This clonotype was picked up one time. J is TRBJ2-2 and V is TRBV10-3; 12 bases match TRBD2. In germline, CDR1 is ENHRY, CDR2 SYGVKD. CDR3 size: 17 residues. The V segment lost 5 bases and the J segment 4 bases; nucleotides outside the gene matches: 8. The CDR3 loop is CAISTASGRGGTGELFF. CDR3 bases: TGTGCCATCAGTACGGCTAGCGGGAGGGGAGGCACCGGGGAGCTGTTTTTT.